This entry lists 27 T cell receptor beta chains sequenced from one sample in a study of blood T cell repertoires in COVID-19. TCRdb's copy holds only in-frame clones and misses some; the assay was immunoSEQ multiplex PCR. The sample includes approximately 250,000 clones, 70% to 90% seen only once; the top ten take around 6.4%. Sequencing was performed on peripheral blood. The receptor set was obtained from a woman aged 55-70 years with active or convalescent COVID-19.

The chain joins TRBV5-1 to TRBJ2-3; TRBD1 might be the D (5 bases). The germline V and J ends were trimmed by 2 bases and 0 bases, with 7 bases remaining between them. The CDR3 length is 14 residues. CDR1 SGHRS and CDR2 YFSETQ come from the germline V gene. CDR3 protein: CASSFQGSTDTQYF. CDR3 sequence (DNA): TGCGCCAGCAGCTTTCAGGGTAGCACAGATACGCAGTATTTT.

The CDR3 DNA reads TGTGCCAGCAGCTTGGAAGGGGGCGCGGGTCAGCCCCAGCATTTT. Protein product: CASSLEGGAGQPQHF. The rearrangement links TRBV5-5 to TRBJ1-5; TRBD1 agrees at 7 bases. J was trimmed by 6 bases and V by 0 bases; bases with no gene match: 6. Germline V gives CDR1 SGHKS, CDR2 YYEKEE (reference sequence). This CDR3 contains 15 residues.

The gene calls are TRBV2 and TRBJ2-2; D is perhaps TRBD2 (6 bases). Looked up from germline, CDR1 is SNHLY and CDR2 is FYNNEI. Trimming cost V 4 bases and J 2 bases, with 14 bases left between them. The CDR3 consists of 16 residues. CDR3 sequence: CASSATRPHNTGELFF. The DNA of the CDR3 is TGTGCCAGCAGTGCGACTAGACCCCATAACACCGGGGAGCTGTTTTTT.

This chain joins TRBV3-1 (or the pseudogene TRBV3-2) and TRBJ2-2; TRBD2 agrees at 8 bases. Looked up from germline, CDR1 is LGHDT and CDR2 is YNNKEL (reference sequence). The ends lost 4 bases at V and 4 bases at J; junction bases unmatched: 14. The CDR3 has 18 residues. The CDR3, as DNA: TGTGCCAGCAGCCCGCCTCGTAGCGGGGCGACGAGCACCGGGGAGCTGTTTTTT. This gives the protein CASSPPRSGATSTGELFF.

The CDR3 coding sequence is TGTGCCAGTAGTATCGGGAGTGGCTATGGCTACACCTTC. Its protein is CASSIGSGYGYTF. The chain links TRBV19 to TRBJ1-2; D is unclear. V lost 3 bases, J lost 4 bases, and 9 bases lay in between. Germline loops: CDR1 LNHDA, CDR2 SQIVND (reference sequence). The CDR3 spans 13 residues.

The CDR3 sequence is CASSWEQGKETQYF. In DNA form, the CDR3 reads TGTGCCAGCAGCTGGGAACAGGGGAAGGAGACCCAGTACTTC. The chain has TRBV5-5 and TRBJ2-5; 7 nucleotides line up with TRBD1. The CDR3 runs to 14 residues. CDR1 and CDR2 from the germline V gene are SGHKS and YYEKEE (reference sequence). The V and J ends lost 3 bases and 5 bases, in that order; junction bases with no gene match: 7.

This chain joins TRBV5-1 and TRBJ2-1; possibly TRBD1 for D (7 bases). CDR1 is SGHRS, CDR2 YFSETQ, per germline. CDR3 size: 14 residues. Trimming removed 3 bases at V and 7 bases at J, with 14 bases between. CDR3 region: CASSSGDSLNEQFF. The CDR3 region has the DNA TGCGCCAGCAGCTCGGGGGACAGCCTTAATGAGCAGTTCTTC.

The chain recombines TRBV5-1 with TRBJ2-1, with TRBD2 matching over 14 bases. The CDR3 is 15 amino acids. Germline CDR1 and CDR2: SGHRS and YFSETQ. J gave up 10 bases and V 3 bases, and 6 bases lay outside the gene matches. The CDR3 region has the DNA TGCGCCAGCAGCTCTGGGACTAGCGGGAGAAGAGAGCAGTTCTTC. Translation: CASSSGTSGRREQFF.

This clone showed up just a few times. This chain uses TRBV7-9 with TRBJ1-4; 9 bases are shared with TRBD1. The CDR3 extends over 14 amino acids. V dropped 4 bases and J dropped 8; count of bases not matched to a gene: 5. Germline V gene lookup returns CDR1 SEHNR and CDR2 FQNEAQ (reference sequence). The CDR3 reads CASSSGQGWEKLFF. The CDR3 DNA sequence: TGTGCCAGCAGCTCGGGACAGGGTTGGGAAAAACTGTTTTTT.

The chain couples TRBV9 to TRBJ2-5, with D maybe TRBD2 (5 bases). Trimming removed 0 bases at V and 1 base at J, with 10 bases between. CDR1 and CDR2 (germline): SGDLS, YYNGEE. The CDR3 covers 15 residues. DNA for the CDR3: TGTGCCAGCAGCGTAGGGAGCGGCTCCCAAGAGACCCAGTACTTC. This encodes CASSVGSGSQETQYF. The full variable domain, rest sourced from reference TRBV9 and TRBJ2-5, is DSGVTQTPKHLITATGQRVTLRCSPRSGDLSVYWYQQSLDQGLQFLIQYYNGEERAKGNILERFSAQQFPDLHSELNLSSLELGDSALYFCASSVGSGSQETQYFGPGTRLLVL.

The chain employs TRBV28 and TRBJ1-2; D is unresolved. Germline CDR1 is MDHEN and CDR2 is SYDVKM. V was clipped by 5 bases and J by 6 bases, with 13 bases between them. This CDR3 spans 13 amino acids. CDR3 sequence reads: CASSPPGLNGYTF. CDR3 bases: TGTGCCAGCAGTCCCCCCGGACTTAATGGCTACACCTTC.

The chain uses TRBV7-6 and TRBJ2-2; TRBD1 agrees at 10 bases. CDR1 is SGHVS and CDR2 is FNYEAQ in the germline V gene. The CDR3 totals 15 residues. The J segment lost 7 bases and the V segment lost 2 bases, leaving 4 bases of the junction unmatched. The CDR3 nucleotides read TGTGCCAGCAGCTTAAGGGGACAGGGGATCGGGGAGCTGTTTTTT. Translated, it gives CASSLRGQGIGELFF.

As regards this clone: A read error may account for a junction end that differs from germline. V and J are TRBV6-5 and TRBJ2-4; TRBD1 matches 12 bases. CDR3 length equals 13 residues. Germline V gene lookup returns CDR1 MNHEY and CDR2 SVGAGI. CDR3 in amino acids: CASSPAGQGALHF. CDR3 nucleotide sequence: TGTGCCAGCAGCCCAGCGGGACAGGGGGCTCTGCACTTC.

The chain uses TRBV2 and TRBJ2-1; 9 bases map to TRBD2. The junction had 7 bases not matched to a gene; V was cut back by 2 bases and J by 8 bases. This CDR3 contains 15 residues. Germline V gene sequence: CDR1 SNHLY, CDR2 FYNNEI. The CDR3 nucleotides read TGTGCCAGCAGTGAACGTAGCGGGAGAGTGGATGAGCAGTTCTTC. Protein: CASSERSGRVDEQFF.

V usage is TRBV4-2 and J usage is TRBJ2-7; 8 bases fit TRBD2. Unmatched junction bases numbered 1, after V lost 0 bases and J lost 3 bases. Germline V gene data show CDR1 as LGHNA and CDR2 as YNFKEQ. CDR3 length equals 14 residues. The CDR3 DNA reads as TGTGCCAGCAGCCAAGAACTAGCGGACTACGAGCAGTACTTC. This gives the protein CASSQELADYEQYF.

V and J are TRBV19 and TRBJ2-3, with 10 bases fitting TRBD1. The J segment lost 5 bases and the V segment lost 5 bases, leaving 7 bases of the junction unmatched. Germline assignment: CDR1 LNHDA and CDR2 SQIVND (reference sequence). The length of the CDR3 is 15 residues. In DNA form, the CDR3 reads TGTGCCAGTAGTCTGACAGGGGGCCATGTAGATACGCAGTATTTT. This sequence encodes CASSLTGGHVDTQYF.

The chain couples TRBV7-3 to TRBJ2-1; D remains ambiguous. Looked up from germline, CDR1 is SGHTA and CDR2 is FQGTGA. V was shortened by 2 bases and J by 5 bases, with 7 bases between the two germline ends. The length of the CDR3 is 13 residues. The DNA for the CDR3 is TGTGCCAGCAGCTTACGGGTTAACAATGAGCAGTTCTTC. Its translation: CASSLRVNNEQFF.

The chain recombines TRBV9 with TRBJ2-6; no clear D gene. The CDR3 contains 15 residues. From germline, CDR1 is SGDLS and CDR2 YYNGEE. V dropped 4 bases and J dropped 0 bases, with 8 bases sitting between them. The CDR3 DNA reads TGTGCCAGCAGCTTTCGGTACTCTGGGGCCAACGTCCTGACTTTC. It encodes CASSFRYSGANVLTF.

The genes are TRBV19 and TRBJ1-5, with no clear D. CDR1 and CDR2 (germline): LNHDA, SQIVND (reference sequence). Trimming pared 5 bases from V and 3 bases from J, leaving 8 bases between. The CDR3 sequence is 13 residues long. The CDR3 DNA reads as TGTGCCAGTAGTTGGCAGTTCAATCAGCCCCAGCATTTT. Its protein is CASSWQFNQPQHF.

The rearrangement links TRBV30 to TRBJ2-3; the match to TRBD2 covers 9 bases. The CDR3 loop spans 16 amino acids. V dropped 3 bases and J dropped 4; count of bases not matched to a gene: 11. Germline CDR1 reads GTSNPN; CDR2 reads SVGIG (reference sequence). CDR3 loop: CAWSHSGIAGADTQYF. The CDR3 DNA reads TGTGCCTGGAGCCACAGCGGGATAGCGGGAGCAGATACGCAGTATTTT.

This clone has just a few counts. This chain links TRBV7-8 with TRBJ2-7; 8 bases line up with TRBD2. J was trimmed by 8 bases and V by 5 bases; bases with no gene match: 17. The CDR3 has 16 residues. The germline V gene encodes CDR1 SGHVS and CDR2 FQNEAQ. In DNA, the CDR3 is TGTGCCAGCAGCCCGCCGCTTCGTCTAGCGGGCGCCCAGCAGTACTTC. Its protein product is CASSPPLRLAGAQQYF.

The chain couples TRBV14 to TRBJ2-2; the D gene is possibly TRBD1 (6 bases). The germline gives CDR1 SGHDN, CDR2 FVKESK. Trimming shortened V by 4 bases and J by 6 bases, and 15 bases separated the two germline ends. The CDR3 length is 15 residues. The chain's CDR3 is CASSRPRGGPGELFF. For the CDR3, the DNA is TGTGCCAGCAGCCGCCCCCGTGGGGGCCCCGGGGAGCTGTTTTTT.

This chain connects TRBV28 to TRBJ1-6; D is possibly TRBD1 (6 bases). This CDR3 is built from 14 residues. Germline CDR1 is MDHEN and CDR2 is SYDVKM. V lost 6 bases and J 6 bases, leaving 12 bases between the germline ends. In DNA form, the CDR3 reads TGTGCCAGCAGAGAGGGACACAGTAATTCACCCCTCCACTTT. Amino acid sequence: CASREGHSNSPLHF.

V and J are TRBV19 and TRBJ2-2; 7 nucleotides line up with TRBD2. Per germline, CDR1 LNHDA and CDR2 SQIVND (reference sequence). The CDR3 covers 19 residues. V shed 4 bases and J 2 bases; nucleotides not matched to a gene: 16. The DNA of the CDR3 is TGTGCCAGTAGTACCCTGGGCAGAAAGTCTAGCGGCAACACCGGGGAGCTGTTTTTT. It codes for CASSTLGRKSSGNTGELFF. Full variable domain (remainder filled in from reference TRBV19 and TRBJ2-2): DGGITQSPKYLFRKEGQNVTLSCEQNLNHDAMYWYRQDPGQGLRLIYYSQIVNDFQKGDIAEGYSVSREKKESFPLTVTSAQKNPTAFYLCASSTLGRKSSGNTGELFFGEGSRLTVL.

This clone was recorded only once. This chain uses TRBV5-1 with TRBJ2-7; 11 bases agree with TRBD2. This CDR3 spans 14 amino acids. After removal of 4 bases from V and 5 bases from J, the junction contained 5 bases not matched to a gene. Germline V gives CDR1 SGHRS, CDR2 YFSETQ. This CDR3 reads CASSPGLAAHEQYF. The CDR3 nucleotides are TGCGCCAGCAGCCCGGGACTAGCGGCTCACGAGCAGTACTTC.

This clone was recorded only once. The V and J genes are TRBV9 and TRBJ2-2, with a possible D match to TRBD2 (7 bases). Trimming pared 0 bases from V and 5 bases from J, leaving 11 bases between. The CDR3 contains 15 residues. Germline V lookup: CDR1 SGDLS, CDR2 YYNGEE. DNA of the CDR3: TGTGCCAGCAGCGTAGCGGGGGGCGCGACCGGGGAGCTGTTTTTT. It yields the protein CASSVAGGATGELFF.

This clone was seen once. The rearrangement links TRBV15 to TRBJ1-5, with 9 positions matching TRBD1. V shed 0 bases and J 10 bases; nucleotides not matched to a gene: 10. CDR3 length equals 16 residues. Germline assignment: CDR1 LNHNV and CDR2 YYDKDF (reference sequence). The CDR3 region is CATSRDRETGGVPQHF. Written as DNA, the CDR3 is TGTGCCACCAGCAGAGATCGGGAGACAGGGGGAGTCCCCCAGCATTTT. Drawing the rest from reference TRBV15 and TRBJ1-5, the complete variable domain is DAMVIQNPRYQVTQFGKPVTLSCSQTLNHNVMYWYQQKSSQAPKLLFHYYDKDFNNEADTPDNFQSRRPNTSFCFLDIRSPGLGDTAMYLCATSRDRETGGVPQHFGDGTRLSIL.